This T cell receptor beta chain was identified during a study of Ad26.COV2.S vaccination and SARS-CoV-2 variants. The repertoire was sequenced with immunoSEQ multiplex PCR; TCRdb's copy has only in-frame clones and lacks some. The repertoire consists of 430,000 or so clones, with about nine tenths occurring once and the leading ten covering approximately 12%. The CDR3 has 15 amino acids. CDR1 is SGHRS, CDR2 YFSETQ, per germline. The V segment lost 4 bases and the J segment 4 bases; nucleotides outside the gene matches: 9. Regarding treatment: some 19 received Ad26.COV2.S at low or high dose, single or two shots; about 5 received placebo; per-sample allocation not given. At day 63 after the first vaccine or placebo injection, samples were drawn.

The material was peripheral blood, obtained in a trial of Ad26.COV2.S vaccine versus placebo. The sequence derives from a person aged 18-65 years who received the Ad26.COV2.S COVID-19 vaccine or a placebo. The chain has TRBV5-1 and TRBJ2-5; 8 bases are a match to TRBD1. The CDR3 nucleotides are TGCGCCAGCAGCCCAGGACAGGGAAGGGGAGAGACCCAGTACTTC. As protein: CASSPGQGRGETQYF. The full variable domain, with the rest looked up from reference TRBV5-1 and TRBJ2-5, is KAGVTQTPRYLIKTRGQQVTLSCSPISGHRSVSWYQQTPGQGLQFLFEYFSETQRNKGNFPGRFSGRQFSNSRSEMNVSTLELGDSALYLCASSPGQGRGETQYFGPGTRLLVL.